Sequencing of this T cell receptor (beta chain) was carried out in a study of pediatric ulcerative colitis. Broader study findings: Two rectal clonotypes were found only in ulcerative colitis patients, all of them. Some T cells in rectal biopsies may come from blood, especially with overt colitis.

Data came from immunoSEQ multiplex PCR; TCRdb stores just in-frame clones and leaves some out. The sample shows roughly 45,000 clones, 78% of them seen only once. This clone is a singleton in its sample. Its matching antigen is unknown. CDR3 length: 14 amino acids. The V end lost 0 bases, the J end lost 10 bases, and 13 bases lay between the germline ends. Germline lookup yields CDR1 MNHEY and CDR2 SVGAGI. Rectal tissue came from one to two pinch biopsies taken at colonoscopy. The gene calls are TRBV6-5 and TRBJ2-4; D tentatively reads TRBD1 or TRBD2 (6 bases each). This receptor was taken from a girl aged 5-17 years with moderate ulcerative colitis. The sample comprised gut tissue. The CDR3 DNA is TGTGCCAGCAGTTACTCTGGGGGGCGAGGGATTCAGTACTTC. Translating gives CASSYSGGRGIQYF.